This TCR beta chain was documented in a study of chemoradiotherapy in HPV16-positive cancers. Study information: Candidate HPV-specific clones and shared TCR motifs came from two HPV16-positive patients. Findings and caveats of the study: Only two HPV16-positive patients supplied the functional HPV-specificity definition. Candidate HPV-specific clones and E7-related TCR motifs grew in tumor during treatment.

CDR3 length equals 13 residues. The germline gives CDR1 MNHEY, CDR2 SMNVEV (reference sequence). Trimming stripped 4 bases from V and 2 bases from J, with 8 bases between. Comments on this clone: Its cognate antigen is unknown.

Over chemoradiotherapy, repertoires were sampled more than once. Using immunoSEQ multiplex PCR, the repertoire was profiled, and TCRdb retains in-frame clones only, with some absent. The sample records about 12,000 clones, 60% to 85% being singletons. This receptor was obtained from a human donor with HPV-associated anogenital cancer. This material was acquired from a patient who underwent chemoradiotherapy. This sequence joins TRBV27 and TRBJ2-5; D ambiguous. The CDR3 loop reads CASSWREQETQYF. The CDR3 bases are TGTGCCAGCAGTTGGCGCGAGCAAGAGACCCAGTACTTC.